The rows below give T cell receptor beta chains drawn from one sample of a study of blood T cell repertoires in COVID-19. Profiling relied on immunoSEQ multiplex PCR, and the TCRdb table lists in-frame clones only, not all of them. Of 140,000 or so clones listed, roughly 86% are singletons. The sample taken for sequencing was PBMCs or T cells enriched from blood (not recorded which). These receptors were obtained from a woman in her fifties or sixties with acute COVID-19. Each CDR3 is given with its conserved first and last residue. The D gene is left open where the match is weak. Clone size is given for some rows only: seen once, a few or many times, or a class if the clone is expanded.

j_gene	d_gene	v_gene	abundance	CDR3nt	CDR3aa
TRBJ1-5	.	TRBV2	.	TGTGCCAGCGCGGGGCAGAACAATCAGCCCCAGCATTTT	CASAGQNNQPQHF
TRBJ1-6	TRBD1	TRBV4-1	once	TGCGCCAGCAGCCAACTGACAGGGGGCAAGAGTTCACCCCTCCACTTT	CASSQLTGGKSSPLHF
TRBJ1-2	TRBD1	TRBV5-1	.	TGCGCCAGCAGCCGGGGGACAGGGCGGTCGGTATATGGCTACACCTTC	CASSRGTGRSVYGYTF
TRBJ2-1	.	TRBV21-1	.	TGTGCCAGCAGCAAAGGGGCCCAGATGCGAAGGTACAATGAGCAGTTCTTC	CASSKGAQMRRYNEQFF
TRBJ2-3	TRBD2	TRBV28	.	TGTGCCAGCAGTTCGCCTAGCGGTAGCACAGATACGCAGTATTTT	CASSSPSGSTDTQYF
TRBJ2-3	TRBD1	TRBV10-1	.	TGCGCCAGCAGTGATGGGACAGGGGGTACAGATACGCAGTATTTT	CASSDGTGGTDTQYF
TRBJ1-2	.	TRBV29-1	.	TGCAGCGTTGACTCTCCCAGCGCCGCCGGGTATGGCTACACCTTC	CSVDSPSAAGYGYTF
TRBJ1-5	TRBD1	TRBV19	.	TGTGCCAGTTCCACCACTAGACAGGGATCGGTTCAGCCCCAGCATTTT	CASSTTRQGSVQPQHF
TRBJ1-2	.	TRBV27	.	TGTGCCAGCAGTTTATCAGGGCCAGGGATCTATGGCTACACCTTC	CASSLSGPGIYGYTF
TRBJ1-6	.	TRBV30	.	TGTGCCTGGAGTGTACATGAAAATTCACCCCTCCACTTT	CAWSVHENSPLHF
TRBJ2-2	.	TRBV6-2/TRBV6-3	few	TGTGCCAGCAACCCCATGATCGACTCTTACAACACCGGGGAGCTGTTTTTT	CASNPMIDSYNTGELFF
TRBJ2-3	.	TRBV29-1	.	TGCAGCGGACAGGAGCCAGATACGCAGTATTTT	CSGQEPDTQYF
TRBJ1-2	TRBD1	TRBV19	.	TGTGCCAGTAGTATGGAACAGGGGGCAGGTGGCTACACCTTC	CASSMEQGAGGYTF
TRBJ1-4	.	TRBV5-4	.	TGTGCCAGCAGCTTGGCTGGCAGAATGGATGAAAAACTGTTTTTT	CASSLAGRMDEKLFF
TRBJ1-3	.	TRBV5-4	.	TGTGCCAGCAGCGCACAGGGATCTGGAAACACCATATATTTT	CASSAQGSGNTIYF
TRBJ1-6	TRBD1	TRBV5-1	.	TGCGCCAGCAGCTCAGGGGGACAGGGTAACAATTCACCCCTCCACTTT	CASSSGGQGNNSPLHF
TRBJ2-5	TRBD2	TRBV5-1	once	TGCGCCAGCAGCGGGGGGACTAGCGGGAGGACCCAAGAGACCCAGTACTTC	CASSGGTSGRTQETQYF
TRBJ1-5	.	TRBV12-3/TRBV12-4	.	TGTGCCAGCAGGAGACAGAGCAATCAGCCCCAGCATTTT	CASRRQSNQPQHF
TRBJ1-1	.	TRBV7-8	.	TGTGCCAGCAGCTTAGTGGGAGCAAACACTGAAGCTTTCTTT	CASSLVGANTEAFF